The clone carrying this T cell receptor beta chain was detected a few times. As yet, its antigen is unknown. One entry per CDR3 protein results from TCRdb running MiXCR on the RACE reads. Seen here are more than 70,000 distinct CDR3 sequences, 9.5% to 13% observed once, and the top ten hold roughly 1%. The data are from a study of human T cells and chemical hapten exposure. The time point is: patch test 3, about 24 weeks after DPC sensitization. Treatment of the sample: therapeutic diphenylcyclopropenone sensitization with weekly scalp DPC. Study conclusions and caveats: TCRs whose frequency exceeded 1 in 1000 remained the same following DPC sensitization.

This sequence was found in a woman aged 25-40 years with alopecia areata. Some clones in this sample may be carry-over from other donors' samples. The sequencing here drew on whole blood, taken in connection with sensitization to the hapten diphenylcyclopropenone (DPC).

The CDR3 sequence: CASSPHPGLTNTEAFF. The DNA for the CDR3 is TGTGCCAGTAGTCCACACCCGGGACTAACGAACACTGAAGCTTTCTTT. The chain has TRBV19 and TRBJ1-1, with D possibly matching TRBD1 (5 bases). The CDR3 runs 16 residues. Between the trimmed V and J ends, which lost 5 bases and 1 base, there was a span of 17 bases. Germline values: CDR1 LNHDA, CDR2 SQIVND (reference sequence).